What follows is one TCR beta chain and its context. Trimming at V came to 6 bases and at J to 0 bases, leaving 10 bases not matched to a gene. The CDR3 runs 17 residues. The V gene's germline CDR1 is MGHDK and CDR2 SYGVNS. These data are taken from a study of Graves' ophthalmopathy and Graves' hyperthyroidism. From RNA, the CDR3 regions of TCR beta chains were amplified and sequenced. An opening RT-PCR round employed HTBI primers and preceded a second-round multiplex PCR. One entry per CDR3 protein results from TCRdb running MiXCR on the multiplex PCR reads. The repertoire has some 750,000 distinct CDR3 sequences, approximately 40% of them found once; the top ten carry 44%.

The chain combines TRBV25-1 with TRBJ2-1; TRBD2 aligns across 8 bases. This receptor was obtained from an adult man with Graves' ophthalmopathy. Sequencing was performed on peripheral blood. CDR3 region: CASSDLSGGSSYNEQFF. CDR3 nucleotides: TGTGCCAGCAGCGACCTATCGGGGGGGAGCTCCTACAATGAGCAGTTCTTC.